Below are 5 T cell receptor beta chains sequenced from a single sample in a study of cytomegalovirus exposure and HLA in healthy donors. Clones were read by immunoSEQ multiplex PCR, and TCRdb kept only the in-frame ones, dropping some. The table has 150,000 to 200,000 clones, 75% to 90% seen once; the top ten hold roughly 7%. The sample consisted of PBMCs. The source is a man in his late teens or twenties in good health and CMV-seropositive.

The rearrangement links TRBV7-6 to TRBJ2-7; 8 nucleotides line up with TRBD2. The CDR3 consists of 16 residues. V shed 1 base and J 0 bases; nucleotides not matched to a gene: 5. The germline gives CDR1 SGHVS, CDR2 FNYEAQ. CDR3 amino acids: CASSLELAGNSYEQYF. In DNA form, the CDR3 reads TGTGCCAGCAGCTTAGAGCTAGCGGGCAACTCCTACGAGCAGTACTTC.

The chain carries TRBV5-6 and TRBJ1-1, with 10 bases lining up with TRBD1. The length of the CDR3 is 16 residues. Germline CDR1 and CDR2: SGHDT and YYEEEE. V was pared by 4 bases and J by 0 bases, with 6 bases of the junction left unmatched. CDR3 DNA: TGTGCCAGCAGCGTGACAGGGGGCTGGATGAACACTGAAGCTTTCTTT. Amino acid sequence: CASSVTGGWMNTEAFF.

The chain uses TRBV14 and TRBJ2-7; TRBD1 might be the D (6 bases). V lost 0 bases to trimming and J lost 3 bases, with 12 bases between them. The CDR3 loop spans 15 amino acids. Per the germline V gene, CDR1 is SGHDN and CDR2 is FVKESK. The CDR3 is CASSQEGTPHYEQYF. DNA of the CDR3: TGTGCCAGCAGCCAAGAAGGGACACCCCACTACGAGCAGTACTTC.

CDR3 sequence (DNA): TGTGCCAGCAGGCCGGGGGGGGGCGGCGAGCAGTACTTC. Amino acid sequence: CASRPGGGGEQYF. This chain joins TRBV6-6 and TRBJ2-7, with 8 bases identical to TRBD2. The CDR3 spans 13 residues. V was pared by 6 bases and J by 6 bases, with 7 bases of the junction left unmatched. Germline V lookup: CDR1 MNHNY, CDR2 SVGAGI (reference sequence).

This clone turned up a few times. J is TRBJ1-5 and V is TRBV7-9; tentatively, D is TRBD1 (6 bases). Germline-derived CDR1 and CDR2 are SEHNR and FQNEAQ (reference sequence). The CDR3 is 14 amino acids. Trimming took 6 bases from V and 3 from J, leaving 12 bases between them. The CDR3 DNA reads TGTGCCAGCAGACCTGAGGGGGTCAATCAGCCCCAGCATTTT. Protein: CASRPEGVNQPQHF.